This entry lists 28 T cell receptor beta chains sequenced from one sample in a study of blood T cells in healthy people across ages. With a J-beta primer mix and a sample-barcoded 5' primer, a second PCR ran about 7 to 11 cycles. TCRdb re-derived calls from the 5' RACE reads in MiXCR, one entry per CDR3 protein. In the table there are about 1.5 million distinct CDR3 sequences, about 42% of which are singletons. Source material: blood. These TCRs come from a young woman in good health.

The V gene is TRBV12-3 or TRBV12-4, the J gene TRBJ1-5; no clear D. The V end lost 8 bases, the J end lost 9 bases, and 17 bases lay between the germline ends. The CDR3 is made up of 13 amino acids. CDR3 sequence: CASAPTPSGPQHF. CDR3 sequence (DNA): TGTGCCAGCGCCCCTACCCCCTCGGGGCCCCAGCATTTT.

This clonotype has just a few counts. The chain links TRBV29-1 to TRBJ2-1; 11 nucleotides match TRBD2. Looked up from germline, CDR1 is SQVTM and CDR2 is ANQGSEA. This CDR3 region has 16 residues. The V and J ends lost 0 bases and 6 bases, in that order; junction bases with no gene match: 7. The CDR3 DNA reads TGCAGCGTTGAAGATCTCTTGACTAGCGGGATCAATGAGCAGTTCTTC. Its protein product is CSVEDLLTSGINEQFF.

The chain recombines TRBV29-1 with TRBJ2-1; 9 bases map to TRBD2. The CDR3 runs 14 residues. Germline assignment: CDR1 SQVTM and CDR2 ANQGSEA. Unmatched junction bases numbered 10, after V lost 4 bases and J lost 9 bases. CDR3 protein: CSVGWREGRIEQFF. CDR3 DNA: TGCAGCGTTGGATGGCGGGAGGGCCGTATTGAGCAGTTCTTC.

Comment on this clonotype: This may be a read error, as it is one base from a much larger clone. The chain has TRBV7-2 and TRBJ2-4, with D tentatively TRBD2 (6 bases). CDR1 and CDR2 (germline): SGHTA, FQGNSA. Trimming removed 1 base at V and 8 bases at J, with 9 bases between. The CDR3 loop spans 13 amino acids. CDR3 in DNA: TGTGCCAGCAGCTTAGGGGGGGAGTACATTCAGTACTTC. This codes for CASSLGGEYIQYF.

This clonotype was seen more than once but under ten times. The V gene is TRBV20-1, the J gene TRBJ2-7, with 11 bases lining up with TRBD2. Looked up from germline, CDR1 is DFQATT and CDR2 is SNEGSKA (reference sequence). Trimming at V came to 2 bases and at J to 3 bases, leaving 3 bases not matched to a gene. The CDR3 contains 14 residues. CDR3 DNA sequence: TGCAGTGCTAGAACTAGCGGGAGAATCTACGAGCAGTACTTC. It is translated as CSARTSGRIYEQYF.

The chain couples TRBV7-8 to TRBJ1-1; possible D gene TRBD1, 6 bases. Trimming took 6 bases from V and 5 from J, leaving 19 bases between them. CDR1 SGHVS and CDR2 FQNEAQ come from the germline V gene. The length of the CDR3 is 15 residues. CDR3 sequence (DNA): TGTGCCAGCAGTCCCGGGGGGGGGCTAGGGACTGAAGCTTTCTTT. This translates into CASSPGGGLGTEAFF.

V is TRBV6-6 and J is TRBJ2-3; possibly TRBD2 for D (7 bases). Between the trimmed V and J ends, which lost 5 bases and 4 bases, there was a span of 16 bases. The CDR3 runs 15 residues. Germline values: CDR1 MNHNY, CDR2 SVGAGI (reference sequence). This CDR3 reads CASSASGGFSDTQYF. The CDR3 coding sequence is TGTGCCAGCAGTGCGTCGGGGGGCTTTTCAGATACGCAGTATTTT.

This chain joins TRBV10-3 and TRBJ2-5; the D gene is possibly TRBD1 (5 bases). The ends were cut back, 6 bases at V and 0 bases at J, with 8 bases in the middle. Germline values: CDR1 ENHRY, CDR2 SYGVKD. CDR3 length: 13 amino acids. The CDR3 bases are TGTGCCATCAGCCCACAGGACCAAGAGACCCAGTACTTC. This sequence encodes CAISPQDQETQYF.

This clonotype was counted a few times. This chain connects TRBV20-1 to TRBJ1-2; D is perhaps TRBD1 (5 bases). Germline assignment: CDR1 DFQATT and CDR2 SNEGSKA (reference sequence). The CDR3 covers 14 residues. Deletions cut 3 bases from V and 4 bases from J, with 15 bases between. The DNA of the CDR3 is TGCAGTGCTAGGACAGACCCGTCCCGCTATGGCTACACCTTC. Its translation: CSARTDPSRYGYTF.

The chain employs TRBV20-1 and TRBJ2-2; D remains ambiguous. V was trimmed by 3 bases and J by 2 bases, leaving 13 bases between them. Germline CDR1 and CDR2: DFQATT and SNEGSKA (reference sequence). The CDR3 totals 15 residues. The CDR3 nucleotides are TGCAGTGCTAGTGGGTTCGCTTCTAACACCGGGGAGCTGTTTTTT. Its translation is CSASGFASNTGELFF.

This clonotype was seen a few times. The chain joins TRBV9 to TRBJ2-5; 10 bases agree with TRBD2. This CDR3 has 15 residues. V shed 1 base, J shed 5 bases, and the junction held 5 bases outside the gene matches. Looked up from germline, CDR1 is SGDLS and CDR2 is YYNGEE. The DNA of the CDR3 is TGTGCCAGCAGCGTAAGCGGGAGGGCCCCTGAGACCCAGTACTTC. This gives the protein CASSVSGRAPETQYF.

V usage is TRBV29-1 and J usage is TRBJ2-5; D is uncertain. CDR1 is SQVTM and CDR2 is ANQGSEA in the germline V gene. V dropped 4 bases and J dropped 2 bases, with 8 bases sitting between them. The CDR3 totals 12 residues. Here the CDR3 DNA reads TGCAGCGTTGGACCCTCGCAAGAGACCCAGTACTTC. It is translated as CSVGPSQETQYF.

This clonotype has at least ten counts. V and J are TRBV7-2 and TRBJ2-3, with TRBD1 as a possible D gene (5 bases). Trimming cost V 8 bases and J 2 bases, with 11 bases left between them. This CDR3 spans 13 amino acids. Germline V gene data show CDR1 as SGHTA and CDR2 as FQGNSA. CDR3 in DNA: TGTGCCAGCTCTTTAGGGGTCACAGATACGCAGTATTTT. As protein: CASSLGVTDTQYF.

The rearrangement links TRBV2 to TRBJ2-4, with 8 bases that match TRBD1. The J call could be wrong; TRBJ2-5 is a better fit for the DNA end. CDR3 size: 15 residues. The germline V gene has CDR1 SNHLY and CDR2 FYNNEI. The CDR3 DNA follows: TGTGCCAGCAGGATGACAGGGGTTAAGCAAGAGACCCAGTACTTC. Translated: CASRMTGVKQETQYF.

CDR3 in amino acids: CASSPKSGREKYEQYF. Written as DNA, the CDR3 is TGTGCCAGCAGCCCCAAAAGCGGGAGAGAAAAATACGAGCAGTACTTC. This chain uses TRBV7-9 with TRBJ2-4; TRBD2 agrees at 8 bases. With the DNA end fitting TRBJ2-7 better, the J assignment may be wrong. The length of the CDR3 is 16 residues. Per germline, CDR1 SEHNR and CDR2 FQNEAQ (reference sequence).

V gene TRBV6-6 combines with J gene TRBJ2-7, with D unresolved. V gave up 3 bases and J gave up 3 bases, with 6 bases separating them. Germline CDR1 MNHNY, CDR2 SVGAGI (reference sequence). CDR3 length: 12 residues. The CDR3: CASSYTLYEQYF. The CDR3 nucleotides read TGTGCCAGCAGTTATACCCTCTACGAGCAGTACTTC.

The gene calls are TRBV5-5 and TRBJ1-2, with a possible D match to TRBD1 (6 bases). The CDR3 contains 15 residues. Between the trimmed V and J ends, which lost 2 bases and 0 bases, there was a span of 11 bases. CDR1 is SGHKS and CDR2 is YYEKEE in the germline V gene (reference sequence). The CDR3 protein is CASSFGQPSNYGYTF. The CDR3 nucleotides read TGTGCCAGCAGCTTCGGACAGCCTTCTAACTATGGCTACACCTTC.

DNA for the CDR3: TGTGCCAGCAGTTACTCGCTGTTAACAGATACGCAGTATTTT. This gives the protein CASSYSLLTDTQYF. This sequence joins TRBV6-5 and TRBJ2-3; D is unclear. The CDR3 consists of 14 residues. Trimming took off 0 bases at V and 3 bases at J, with 7 bases between the two ends. Germline lookup yields CDR1 MNHEY and CDR2 SVGAGI.

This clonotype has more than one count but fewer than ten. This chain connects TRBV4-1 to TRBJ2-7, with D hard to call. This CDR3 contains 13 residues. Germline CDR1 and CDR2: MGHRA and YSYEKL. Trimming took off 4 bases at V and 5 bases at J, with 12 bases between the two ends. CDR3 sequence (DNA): TGCGCCAGCAGCCTAAGGCCTACCGACGAGCAGTACTTC. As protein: CASSLRPTDEQYF.

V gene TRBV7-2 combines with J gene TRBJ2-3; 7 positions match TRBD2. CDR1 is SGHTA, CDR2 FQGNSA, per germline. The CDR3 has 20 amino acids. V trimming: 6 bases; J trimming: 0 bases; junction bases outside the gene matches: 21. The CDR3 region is CASSRGAGPLYPSSTDTQYF. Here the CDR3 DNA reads TGTGCCAGCAGTAGGGGAGCGGGGCCCTTATATCCTTCTAGCACAGATACGCAGTATTTT. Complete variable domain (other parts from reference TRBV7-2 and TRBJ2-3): GAGVSQSPSNKVTEKGKDVELRCDPISGHTALYWYRQSLGQGLEFLIYFQGNSAPDKSGLPSDRFSAERTGGSVSTLTIQRTQQEDSAVYLCASSRGAGPLYPSSTDTQYFGPGTRLTVL.

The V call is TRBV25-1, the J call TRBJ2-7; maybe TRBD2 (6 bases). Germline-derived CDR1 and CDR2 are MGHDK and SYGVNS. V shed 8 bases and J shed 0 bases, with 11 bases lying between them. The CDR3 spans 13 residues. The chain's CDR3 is CASRDLDSYEQYF. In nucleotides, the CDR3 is TGTGCCAGCCGGGACTTAGACTCCTACGAGCAGTACTTC.

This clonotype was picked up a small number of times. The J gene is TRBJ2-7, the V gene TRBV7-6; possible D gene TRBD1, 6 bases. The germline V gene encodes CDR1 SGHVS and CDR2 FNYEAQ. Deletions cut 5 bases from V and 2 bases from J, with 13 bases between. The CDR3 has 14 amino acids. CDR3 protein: CASSNRDTTYEQYF. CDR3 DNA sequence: TGTGCCAGCAGCAACCGGGACACTACCTACGAGCAGTACTTC.

The CDR3 reads CASSPVAISNTGELFF. Here the CDR3 DNA reads TGTGCCAGCAGCCCGGTGGCAATCTCGAACACCGGGGAGCTGTTTTTT. V and J are TRBV7-8 and TRBJ2-2; D uncertain. Per the germline V gene, CDR1 is SGHVS and CDR2 is FQNEAQ. The ends were cut back, 5 bases at V and 0 bases at J, with 13 bases in the middle. The CDR3 totals 16 residues.

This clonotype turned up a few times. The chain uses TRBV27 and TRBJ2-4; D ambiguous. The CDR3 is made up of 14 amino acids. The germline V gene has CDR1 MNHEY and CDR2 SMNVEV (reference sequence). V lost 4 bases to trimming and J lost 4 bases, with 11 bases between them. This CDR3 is CASSSRDGKNIQYF. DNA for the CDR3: TGTGCCAGCAGTTCCCGCGACGGGAAAAACATTCAGTACTTC.

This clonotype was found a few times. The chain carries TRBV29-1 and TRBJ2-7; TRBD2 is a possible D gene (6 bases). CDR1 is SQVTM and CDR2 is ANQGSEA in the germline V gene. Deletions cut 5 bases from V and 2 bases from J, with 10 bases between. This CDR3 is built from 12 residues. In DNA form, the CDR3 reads TGCAGCGTTTGGGGACTTACCTACGAGCAGTACTTC. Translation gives CSVWGLTYEQYF.

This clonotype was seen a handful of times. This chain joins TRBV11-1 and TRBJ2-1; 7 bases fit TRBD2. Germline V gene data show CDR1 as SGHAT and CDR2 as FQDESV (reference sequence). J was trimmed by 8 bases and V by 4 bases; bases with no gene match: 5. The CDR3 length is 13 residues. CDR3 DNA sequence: TGTGCCAGCAGCTACGGACTAGTCGATGAGCAGTTCTTC. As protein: CASSYGLVDEQFF. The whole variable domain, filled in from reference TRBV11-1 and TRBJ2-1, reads EAEVAQSPRYKITEKSQAVAFWCDPISGHATLYWYRQILGQGPELLVQFQDESVVDDSQLPKDRFSAERLKGVDSTLKIQPAELGDSAMYLCASSYGLVDEQFFGPGTRLTVL.

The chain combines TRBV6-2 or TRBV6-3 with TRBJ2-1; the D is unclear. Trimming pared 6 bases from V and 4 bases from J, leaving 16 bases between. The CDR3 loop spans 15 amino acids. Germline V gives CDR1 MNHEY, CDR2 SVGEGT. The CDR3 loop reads CASSYAIRKYNEQFF. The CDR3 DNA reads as TGTGCCAGCAGCTACGCGATCAGAAAGTACAATGAGCAGTTCTTC.

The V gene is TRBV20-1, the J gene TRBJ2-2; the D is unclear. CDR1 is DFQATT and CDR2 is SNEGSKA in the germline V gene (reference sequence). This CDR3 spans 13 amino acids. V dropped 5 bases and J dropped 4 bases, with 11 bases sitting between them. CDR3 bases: TGCAGTGCTGCTTTGGTCGCCACCGGGGAGCTGTTTTTT. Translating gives CSAALVATGELFF.